This TCR beta chain was captured in a study of Graves' ophthalmopathy and Graves' hyperthyroidism. Aged 18 to 65, hyperthyroidism patients had new diagnoses of under 2 months' duration. Each diagnosis was determined on the basis of clinical symptoms, serum thyroxine, TRAb, thyroid ultrasound and orbital computed tomography. The sample holds many counts of this clonotype. Deletions cut 5 bases from V and 7 bases from J, with 15 bases between. This CDR3 region has 14 residues. Per germline, CDR1 SNHLY and CDR2 FYNNEI. As the template, RNA transcripts were used to amplify TCR beta CDR3 regions. RT-PCR was first run with HTBI primers, then multiplex PCR in a second round. From the multiplex PCR reads, TCRdb called clonotypes with MiXCR, one entry per CDR3 protein. The sample contains more than 1,000,000 distinct CDR3 sequences, 35% to 40% of which appear only once.

V is TRBV2 and J is TRBJ1-5; no firm D call. Sequencing input: peripheral blood or thyroid tissue (not recorded which). This TCR came from an adult man with Graves' hyperthyroidism. The CDR3 nucleotides are TGTGCCAGCAGTTTCCTCGGGCGTTCCCAGCCCCAGCATTTT. Translating it yields CASSFLGRSQPQHF.